These 26 T cell receptor beta chains were sequenced from one sample in a study of T cells expressing NK-cell markers. TCRdb re-analyzed the 5' RACE reads; it lists each CDR3 protein once, without DNA. This repertoire includes just under 150,000 distinct CDR3 sequences. Material for sequencing was blood T cells: a sorted CD56 or NKG2C T cell subset, CD4+ or CD8+ T cells, or bulk PBMC T cells (not recorded which). These receptors all come from a man aged 18-30 years in good health.

The V and J genes are TRBV20-1 and TRBJ2-5. CDR3 length: 15 amino acids. Germline V lookup: CDR1 DFQATT, CDR2 SNEGSKA (reference sequence). Here the CDR3 reads CSARDLAGHQETQYF.

The rearrangement links TRBV7-9 to TRBJ2-1; the D call of TRBD2 rests on TCRdb alone, since no DNA is present to check it. The germline CDR1 and CDR2 sequences are SEHNR and FQNEAQ (reference sequence). CDR3 length: 17 amino acids. CDR3 sequence reads: CASSGPSSGRSYNEQFF.

The rearrangement links TRBV30 to TRBJ2-3; TCRdb gives TRBD2 as the D gene, but with no DNA this cannot be confirmed. The CDR3 loop spans 14 amino acids. CDR1 GTSNPN and CDR2 SVGIG come from the germline V gene (reference sequence). CDR3: CAWTVAGDTDTQYF.

The CDR3 is CASSKTGAGADTQYF. This chain uses TRBV7-2 with TRBJ2-3; TCRdb's D gene call, TRBD1, goes unchecked for lack of DNA. Germline V gene sequence: CDR1 SGHTA, CDR2 FQGNSA. This CDR3 is 15 amino acids long.

The J gene is TRBJ2-7, the V gene TRBV5-1; TCRdb indicates TRBD2, and absent DNA this call remains unverified. The CDR3 consists of 14 residues. Germline CDR1 and CDR2: SGHRS and YFSETQ. CDR3 sequence: CASSLELAGYEQYF.

V usage is TRBV6-5 and J usage is TRBJ2-5; no DNA is available, so the TRBD2 call from TCRdb remains unchecked. The CDR3 is made up of 14 amino acids. CDR1 is MNHEY and CDR2 is SVGAGI in the germline V gene. The CDR3 region is CASSYSGPQETQYF.

This rearrangement joins TRBV29-1 to TRBJ1-2. The CDR3 is 11 residues long. Germline V lookup: CDR1 SQVTM, CDR2 ANQGSEA. The CDR3 protein is CSVVDNYGYTF.

The chain has TRBV5-4 and TRBJ1-1. This CDR3 is 11 amino acids long. Germline lookup yields CDR1 SGHNT and CDR2 YYREEE (reference sequence). This CDR3 reads CASSLATEAFF.

The CDR3 loop is CASSQERNSYNEQFF. The rearrangement joins TRBV3-1 to TRBJ2-1. Per the germline V gene, CDR1 is LGHDT and CDR2 is YNNKEL (reference sequence). CDR3 length: 15 amino acids.

The rearrangement links TRBV7-3 to TRBJ2-2; TCRdb's D call, TRBD2, is unchecked because there is no DNA. Germline CDR1 is SGHTA and CDR2 is FQGTGA. This CDR3 is 14 amino acids long. This CDR3 reads CASSQAGVSGELFF.

V and J are TRBV29-1 and TRBJ2-3; the TRBD1 assignment by TCRdb is unverifiable without DNA. The CDR3 is 15 residues long. Germline CDR1 reads SQVTM; CDR2 reads ANQGSEA. CDR3 region: CSAHAGTKAADTQYF.

This chain joins TRBV4-1 and TRBJ2-5; TCRdb lists TRBD2, though no DNA is available to test this call. In germline, CDR1 is MGHRA, CDR2 YSYEKL. CDR3 length equals 16 residues. The CDR3 is CASASVGLARRETQYF.

CDR3 sequence reads: CASSSGTYIPGELFF. This rearrangement joins TRBV5-6 to TRBJ2-2; the TCRdb call, TRBD2, lacks DNA for checking. The CDR3 runs 15 residues. Germline V gene data show CDR1 as SGHDT and CDR2 as YYEEEE.

The chain carries TRBV4-3 and TRBJ2-7; as DNA is missing, the TRBD2 call by TCRdb cannot be tested. The germline V gene encodes CDR1 LGHNA and CDR2 YSLEER. The CDR3 loop spans 13 amino acids. The CDR3 is CATAPGLAVEQYF.

The gene calls are TRBV30 and TRBJ1-1; TCRdb selects TRBD1, and the lack of DNA leaves this call unchecked. Germline V gives CDR1 GTSNPN, CDR2 SVGIG (reference sequence). The CDR3 has 11 amino acids. The CDR3 region is CAWSSALGAFF.

V gene TRBV20-1 combines with J gene TRBJ2-5; the TCRdb D gene call, TRBD2, has no DNA to confirm it. The germline gives CDR1 DFQATT, CDR2 SNEGSKA (reference sequence). CDR3 length equals 16 residues. The CDR3: CSARDDAAGLQETQYF.

This CDR3 is CSAMARRETSGTWHEQFF. This chain joins TRBV20-1 and TRBJ2-1; the TRBD2 assignment by TCRdb is unverifiable without DNA. The germline CDR1 and CDR2 sequences are DFQATT and SNEGSKA (reference sequence). The CDR3 runs to 18 residues.

The chain couples TRBV4-1 to TRBJ2-3; with no DNA, the TCRdb D assignment of TRBD1 cannot be verified. This CDR3 spans 20 amino acids. CDR1 is MGHRA, CDR2 YSYEKL, per germline. The CDR3 protein is CASSRIKGGGRIVSTDTQYF.

The chain carries TRBV20-1 and TRBJ2-5; TCRdb's D gene call, TRBD2, goes unchecked for lack of DNA. Germline values: CDR1 DFQATT, CDR2 SNEGSKA (reference sequence). The CDR3 consists of 18 residues. The CDR3 region is CSVRTSGSLGGGSETQYF.

The chain uses TRBV20-1 and TRBJ2-7; TCRdb's D gene call, TRBD1, goes unchecked for lack of DNA. Per germline, CDR1 DFQATT and CDR2 SNEGSKA (reference sequence). The CDR3 is 14 residues long. The CDR3 sequence is CSARDLRQGYEQYF.

J is TRBJ2-1 and V is TRBV29-1; as DNA is missing, the TRBD2 call by TCRdb cannot be tested. There are 11 residues in the CDR3. Germline lookup yields CDR1 SQVTM and CDR2 ANQGSEA. CDR3 in amino acids: CSVDLRAEQFF.

CDR3 region: CASSIPGQGAYEQYF. The gene calls are TRBV28 and TRBJ2-7; TCRdb returns TRBD1, unconfirmable since there is no DNA. CDR1 is MDHEN, CDR2 SYDVKM, per germline. The CDR3 loop spans 15 amino acids.

V and J are TRBV6-1 and TRBJ2-7. The germline CDR1 and CDR2 sequences are MNHNS and SASEGT. The CDR3 totals 16 residues. CDR3 amino acids: CASSHGLAWSSYEQYF.

V and J are TRBV6-6 and TRBJ2-1; the TCRdb call, TRBD2, lacks DNA for checking. CDR1 is MNHNY and CDR2 is SVGAGI in the germline V gene (reference sequence). This CDR3 contains 13 residues. This CDR3 is CASSPSLDNEQFF.

The CDR3 region is CASSLKGGLPSTDTQYF. The V call is TRBV27, the J call TRBJ2-3; as DNA is missing, the TRBD2 call by TCRdb cannot be tested. In germline, CDR1 is MNHEY, CDR2 SMNVEV (reference sequence). The CDR3 consists of 17 residues.

The J gene is TRBJ2-6, the V gene TRBV21-1; the TCRdb call, TRBD2, lacks DNA for checking. TRBV21-1 is a pseudogene. The CDR3 has 19 amino acids. The CDR3 protein is CASSKTARDRTSGANVLTF.